This TCR beta chain was documented in a study of beta chain features in type 1 diabetes. General study results and limits: Within each of all four CD4+ subsets, Type 1 diabetes patients had TCRB CDR3s that were moderately but significantly shorter. Insertions were fewer and deletions more numerous at VDJ junctions in type 1 diabetes patients.

TCRB transcripts that were expressed got sequenced, as all of the isolated RNA had been reverse transcribed. Profiled with immunoSEQ multiplex PCR; TCRdb holds only in-frame clones, not every one. Of 120,000 or so clones in the sample, 15% to 20% were seen once. Remarks on this clone: Its specificity is unknown.

Sequenced material: central memory CD4+ T cells from blood. The source of this sequence is a man between 18 and 35 years old with type 1 diabetes.

In DNA form, the CDR3 reads TGTGCCAGCAGCTTAGGGTGGACGGACAGGGGTCACGAGCAGTACTTC. It yields the protein CASSLGWTDRGHEQYF. This chain connects TRBV7-9 to TRBJ2-7; TRBD1 matches 9 bases. The CDR3 covers 16 residues. Germline CDR1 reads SEHNR; CDR2 reads FQNEAQ (reference sequence). The V gene end was trimmed by 1 base and the J gene end by 5 bases; junction bases not matched to a gene: 9.